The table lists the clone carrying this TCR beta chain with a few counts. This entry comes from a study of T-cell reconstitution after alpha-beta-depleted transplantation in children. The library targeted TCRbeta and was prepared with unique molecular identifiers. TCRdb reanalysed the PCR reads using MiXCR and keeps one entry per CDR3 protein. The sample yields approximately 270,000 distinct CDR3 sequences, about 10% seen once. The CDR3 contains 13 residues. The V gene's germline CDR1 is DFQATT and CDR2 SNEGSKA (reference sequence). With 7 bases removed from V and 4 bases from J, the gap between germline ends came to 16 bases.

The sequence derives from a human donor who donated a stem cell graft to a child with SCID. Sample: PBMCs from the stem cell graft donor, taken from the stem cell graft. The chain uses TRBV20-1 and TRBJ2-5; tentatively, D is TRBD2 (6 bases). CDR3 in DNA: TGCAGTGTGGAGGGACCCCTTCGAGAGACCCAGTACTTC. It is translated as CSVEGPLRETQYF.